This T cell receptor (beta chain) was documented in a study of T-cell reconstitution after alpha-beta-depleted transplantation in children. Whole-study findings and limits: Surviving recipient T cells and thymic progenitors produced the high day-60 TCRbeta diversity seen in some patients. Fresh T-cell production supplied most of the T-cell counts and diversity seen one year after transplant. About two months after transplant, alpha-beta T cells reportedly came from several hundred expanded graft clones.

During its preparation, the TCRbeta library received unique molecular identifiers. In TCRdb, the PCR reads were re-called with MiXCR into one record per CDR3 protein. This table holds approximately 430,000 distinct CDR3 sequences, 15% to 20% found once. About this clonotype: As yet, its antigen is unknown.

The CDR3 is 12 amino acids. The V gene end was trimmed by 4 bases and the J gene end by 4 bases; junction bases not matched to a gene: 2. Germline V gene lookup returns CDR1 SQVTM and CDR2 ANQGSEA. The TCR comes from a boy in the first two years of life who had a stem cell transplant for Wiskott-Aldrich syndrome, so the T cells may come from the graft donor. Sequencing used PBMCs, mostly from graft donor cells, obtained 360 days after TCRalphabeta/CD19-depleted stem cell transplant. The J gene is TRBJ2-5, the V gene TRBV29-1; 8 bases fit TRBD1. Here the CDR3 reads CSVVGQGETQYF. The DNA for the CDR3 is TGCAGCGTTGTTGGACAGGGAGAGACCCAGTACTTC. Complete variable domain (other parts from reference TRBV29-1 and TRBJ2-5): SAVISQKPSRDICQRGTSLTIQCQVDSQVTMMFWYRQQPGQSLTLIATANQGSEATYESGFVIDKFPISRPNLTFSTLTVSNMSPEDSSIYLCSVVGQGETQYFGPGTRLLVL.